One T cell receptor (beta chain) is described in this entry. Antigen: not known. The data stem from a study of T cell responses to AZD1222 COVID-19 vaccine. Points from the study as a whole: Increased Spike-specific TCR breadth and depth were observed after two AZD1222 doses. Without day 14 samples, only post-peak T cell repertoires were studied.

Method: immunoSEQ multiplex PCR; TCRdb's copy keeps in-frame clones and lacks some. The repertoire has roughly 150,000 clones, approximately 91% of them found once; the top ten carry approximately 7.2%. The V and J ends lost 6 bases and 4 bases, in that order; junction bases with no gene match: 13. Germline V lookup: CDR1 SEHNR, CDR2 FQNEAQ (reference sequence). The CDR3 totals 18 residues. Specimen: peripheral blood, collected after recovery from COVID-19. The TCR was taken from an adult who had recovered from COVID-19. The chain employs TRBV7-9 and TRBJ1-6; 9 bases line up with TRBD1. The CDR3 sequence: CASSPPRDRAFYNSPLHF. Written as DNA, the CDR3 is TGTGCCAGCAGTCCACCGCGGGACAGGGCGTTTTATAATTCACCCCTCCACTTT.